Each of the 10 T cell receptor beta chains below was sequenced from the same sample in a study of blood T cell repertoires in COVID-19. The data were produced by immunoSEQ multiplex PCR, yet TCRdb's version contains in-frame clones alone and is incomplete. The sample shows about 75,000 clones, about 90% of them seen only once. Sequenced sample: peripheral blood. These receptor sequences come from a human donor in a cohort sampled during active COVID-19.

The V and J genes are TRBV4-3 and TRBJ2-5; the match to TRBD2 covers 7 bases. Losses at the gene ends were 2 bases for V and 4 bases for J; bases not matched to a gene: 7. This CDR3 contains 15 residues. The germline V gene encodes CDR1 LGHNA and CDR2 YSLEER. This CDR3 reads CASSQRGETGETQYF. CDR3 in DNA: TGCGCCAGCAGCCAACGGGGGGAGACCGGAGAGACCCAGTACTTC.

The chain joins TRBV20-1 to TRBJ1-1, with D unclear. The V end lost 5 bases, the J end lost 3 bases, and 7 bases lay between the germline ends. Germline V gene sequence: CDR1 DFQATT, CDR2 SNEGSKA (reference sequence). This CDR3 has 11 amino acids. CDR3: CSAPYYTEAFF. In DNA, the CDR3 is TGCAGTGCTCCATACTACACTGAAGCTTTCTTT.

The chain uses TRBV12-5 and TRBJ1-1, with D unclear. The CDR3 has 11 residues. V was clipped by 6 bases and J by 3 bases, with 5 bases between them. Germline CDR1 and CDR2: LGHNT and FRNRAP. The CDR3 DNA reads TGTGCTAGTGGCCTATACACTGAAGCTTTCTTT. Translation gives CASGLYTEAFF.

The CDR3: CASSLAGENEQFF. In DNA, the CDR3 is TGTGCCAGCAGCCTAGCGGGGGAAAATGAGCAGTTCTTC. This chain links TRBV27 with TRBJ2-1, with 10 bases identical to TRBD2. In germline, CDR1 is MNHEY, CDR2 SMNVEV (reference sequence). V gave up 6 bases and J gave up 7 bases; unmatched junction bases: 3. The CDR3 sequence is 13 residues long.

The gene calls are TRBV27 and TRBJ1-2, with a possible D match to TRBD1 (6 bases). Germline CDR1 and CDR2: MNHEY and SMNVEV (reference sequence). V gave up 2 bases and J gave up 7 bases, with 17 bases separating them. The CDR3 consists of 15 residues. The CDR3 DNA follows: TGTGCCAGCAGTTTAAAGGGTACAGGGTCGGCTGGCTACACCTTC. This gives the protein CASSLKGTGSAGYTF.

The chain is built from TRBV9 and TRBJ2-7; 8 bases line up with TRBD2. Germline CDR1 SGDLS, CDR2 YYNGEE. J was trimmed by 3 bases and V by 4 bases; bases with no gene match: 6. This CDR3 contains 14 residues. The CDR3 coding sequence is TGTGCCAGCAGCCCCACTAGCGGTTACTACGAGCAGTACTTC. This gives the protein CASSPTSGYYEQYF.

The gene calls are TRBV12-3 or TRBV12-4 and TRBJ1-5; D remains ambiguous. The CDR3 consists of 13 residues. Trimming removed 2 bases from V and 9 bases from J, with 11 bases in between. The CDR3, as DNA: TGTGCCAGCAGTTTATCCCTAACGGTGCCCCAGCATTTT. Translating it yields CASSLSLTVPQHF.

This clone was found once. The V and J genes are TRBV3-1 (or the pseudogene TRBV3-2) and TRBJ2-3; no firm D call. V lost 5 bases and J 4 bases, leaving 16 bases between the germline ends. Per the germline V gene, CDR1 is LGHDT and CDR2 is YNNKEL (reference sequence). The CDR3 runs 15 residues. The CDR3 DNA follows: TGTGCCAGCAGCTATTCGACACAGAAGGCAGATACGCAGTATTTT. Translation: CASSYSTQKADTQYF.

DNA for the CDR3: TGTGCCAGCAGTGTGGGACAGGGGGCGAACACCGGGGAGCTGTTTTTT. Residues: CASSVGQGANTGELFF. The rearrangement links TRBV2 to TRBJ2-2, with TRBD1 identical over 11 bases. With 4 bases clipped from V and 0 bases from J, the junction kept 1 base outside the gene matches. The germline CDR1 and CDR2 sequences are SNHLY and FYNNEI. This CDR3 region has 16 residues. The whole variable domain, filled in from reference TRBV2 and TRBJ2-2, reads EPEVTQTPSHQVTQMGQEVILRCVPISNHLYFYWYRQILGQKVEFLVSFYNNEISEKSEIFDDQFSVERPDGSNFTLKIRSTKLEDSAMYFCASSVGQGANTGELFFGEGSRLTVL.

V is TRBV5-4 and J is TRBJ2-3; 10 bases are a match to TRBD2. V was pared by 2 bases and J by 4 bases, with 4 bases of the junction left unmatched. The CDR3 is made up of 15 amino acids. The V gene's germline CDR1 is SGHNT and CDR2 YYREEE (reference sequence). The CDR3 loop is CASSLAGGLPDTQYF. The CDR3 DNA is TGTGCCAGCAGCTTAGCGGGAGGGCTGCCAGATACGCAGTATTTT.